This passage covers 16 T cell receptor beta chains from one sample sequenced in a study of cytomegalovirus exposure and HLA in healthy donors. Vbeta (60) and Jbeta (13) primers were used in the PCR. The method was immunoSEQ multiplex PCR; TCRdb's version includes in-frame clones alone and lacks a portion of them. This table holds about 220,000 clones, 76% found once. The sample was PBMCs. The receptors shown here come from a man aged 18 to 29 in good health and CMV-seronegative.

This rearrangement joins TRBV5-4 to TRBJ2-1; 12 nucleotides match TRBD1. The V gene's germline CDR1 is SGHNT and CDR2 YYREEE (reference sequence). CDR3 size: 16 residues. The V gene end was trimmed by 3 bases and the J gene end by 9 bases; junction bases not matched to a gene: 10. The CDR3 reads CASSSPRDRGLGEQFF. The DNA of the CDR3 is TGTGCCAGCAGCTCCCCCCGGGACAGGGGGCTGGGTGAGCAGTTCTTC.

The rearrangement links TRBV5-1 to TRBJ2-2, with D possibly being TRBD1 (6 bases). V lost 4 bases and J 2 bases, leaving 12 bases between the germline ends. This CDR3 has 15 amino acids. The germline gives CDR1 SGHRS, CDR2 YFSETQ. The CDR3 is CASSGGHVNTGELFF. DNA of the CDR3: TGCGCCAGCAGCGGGGGACATGTCAACACCGGGGAGCTGTTTTTT.

Points on this clone: Compared with germline, one end of the junction differs, possibly owing to a read error. The chain couples TRBV30 to TRBJ2-5; 12 positions agree with TRBD2. The CDR3 sequence is 12 residues long. Looked up from germline, CDR1 is GTSNPN and CDR2 is SVGIG (reference sequence). The CDR3 region has the DNA TGTGCCTGGAGTGTACTAGCGGGAGGACGTCACTTC. Translated: CAWSVLAGGRHF.

The rearrangement joins TRBV7-6 to TRBJ1-2; D call uncertain. This CDR3 spans 13 amino acids. In germline, CDR1 is SGHVS, CDR2 FNYEAQ. Trimming pared 1 base from V and 7 bases from J, leaving 10 bases between. The DNA for the CDR3 is TGTGCCAGCAGCTTAGACGGGTTTCTTGGCTACACCTTC. Its translation: CASSLDGFLGYTF.

The chain is built from TRBV9 and TRBJ2-2; the D gene is possibly TRBD2 (6 bases). Germline V CDR1 and CDR2: SGDLS, YYNGEE. The CDR3 spans 14 residues. V was shortened by 0 bases and J by 8 bases, with 11 bases between the two germline ends. CDR3 sequence: CASSVVGGTGELFF. DNA of the CDR3: TGTGCCAGCAGCGTAGTGGGCGGGACTGGGGAGCTGTTTTTT.

The chain couples TRBV20-1 to TRBJ2-2; D is unclear. V dropped 3 bases and J dropped 4 bases, with 3 bases sitting between them. This CDR3 has 11 residues. Germline assignment: CDR1 DFQATT and CDR2 SNEGSKA (reference sequence). The CDR3 nucleotides are TGCAGTGCTAGCAGCACCGGGGAGCTGTTTTTT. Its protein is CSASSTGELFF.

This chain uses TRBV7-8 with TRBJ2-7; possibly TRBD2 for D (5 bases). V gave up 5 bases and J gave up 3 bases, with 8 bases separating them. The germline gives CDR1 SGHVS, CDR2 FQNEAQ. The CDR3 contains 12 residues. CDR3 in DNA: TGTGCCAGCAGCCCTCGGGGCTACGAGCAGTACTTC. It encodes CASSPRGYEQYF.

This chain uses TRBV19 with TRBJ1-5; D unclear. V gave up 5 bases and J gave up 0 bases, with 11 bases separating them. The CDR3 runs to 15 residues. Germline CDR1 and CDR2: LNHDA and SQIVND (reference sequence). Here the CDR3 reads CASSFETFSNQPQHF. The CDR3, as DNA: TGTGCCAGTAGTTTCGAGACTTTTAGCAATCAGCCCCAGCATTTT. The full variable domain, with the rest looked up from reference TRBV19 and TRBJ1-5, is DGGITQSPKYLFRKEGQNVTLSCEQNLNHDAMYWYRQDPGQGLRLIYYSQIVNDFQKGDIAEGYSVSREKKESFPLTVTSAQKNPTAFYLCASSFETFSNQPQHFGDGTRLSIL.

The DNA for the CDR3 is TGCAGCGGAGGGCGTCCCTCGGGGATGCAGTACTTC. Encoded protein: CSGGRPSGMQYF. The V and J genes are TRBV29-1 and TRBJ2-7, with a tentative D call TRBD2 (5 bases). Germline lookup yields CDR1 SQVTM and CDR2 ANQGSEA. V dropped 7 bases and J dropped 9 bases, with 19 bases sitting between them. CDR3 size: 12 residues.

As regards this clone: Additional DNA sequences in this sample encode the identical CDR3. The chain employs TRBV6-6 and TRBJ1-2; 10 bases fit TRBD1. The CDR3 spans 13 residues. Germline loops: CDR1 MNHNY, CDR2 SVGAGI (reference sequence). With 5 bases clipped from V and 5 bases from J, the junction kept 2 bases outside the gene matches. The CDR3 bases are TGTGCCAGCAGTGACAGGGGGCTTTATGGCTACACCTTC. Translated: CASSDRGLYGYTF.

The genes are TRBV2 and TRBJ2-1, with D possibly matching TRBD2 (6 bases). Between the trimmed V and J ends, which lost 6 bases and 0 bases, there was a span of 15 bases. The CDR3 length is 16 residues. The germline CDR1 and CDR2 sequences are SNHLY and FYNNEI. CDR3: CASRDPTRSSYNEQFF. The DNA of the CDR3 is TGTGCCAGCAGGGACCCGACTAGGAGCTCCTACAATGAGCAGTTCTTC. Variable domain in full (rest from reference TRBV2 and TRBJ2-1): EPEVTQTPSHQVTQMGQEVILRCVPISNHLYFYWYRQILGQKVEFLVSFYNNEISEKSEIFDDQFSVERPDGSNFTLKIRSTKLEDSAMYFCASRDPTRSSYNEQFFGPGTRLTVL.

The rearrangement joins TRBV18 to TRBJ2-7; TRBD2 matches 9 bases. V shed 1 base, J shed 6 bases, and the junction held 7 bases outside the gene matches. This CDR3 is built from 15 residues. The germline CDR1 and CDR2 sequences are KGHSH and LQKENI. CDR3 amino acids: CASSPRSAGGSEQYF. The CDR3 DNA is TGTGCCAGCTCACCACGCTCAGCGGGAGGAAGCGAGCAGTACTTC.

This chain links TRBV29-1 with TRBJ2-3; D is possibly TRBD2 (6 bases). Germline CDR1 reads SQVTM; CDR2 reads ANQGSEA. The CDR3 sequence is 15 residues long. The germline V and J ends were trimmed by 6 bases and 2 bases, with 18 bases remaining between them. In DNA, the CDR3 is TGCAGCGTGACGATACGGGGGTCGTCCACAGATACGCAGTATTTT. Its protein is CSVTIRGSSTDTQYF.

The chain employs TRBV4-1 and TRBJ2-1, with 8 bases identical to TRBD1. Germline CDR1 reads MGHRA; CDR2 reads YSYEKL. The trim removed 3 bases at V and 8 bases at J, leaving 3 bases unmatched. The CDR3 spans 13 residues. The chain's CDR3 is CASSQTGVDEQFF. The CDR3 DNA is TGCGCCAGCAGCCAGACAGGGGTCGATGAGCAGTTCTTC.

This sequence joins TRBV18 and TRBJ1-1; D gene unclear. Germline-derived CDR1 and CDR2 are KGHSH and LQKENI. With 6 bases removed from V and 4 bases from J, the gap between germline ends came to 15 bases. The CDR3 has 14 amino acids. As DNA, the CDR3 is TGTGCCAGCTCTCCGCTAGCCGGTGGCACTGAAGCTTTCTTT. This gives the protein CASSPLAGGTEAFF.

Note on this clone: This specimen includes other DNA sequences encoding the same CDR3. The chain recombines TRBV4-1 with TRBJ2-7; 8 nucleotides line up with TRBD1. The V and J ends lost 5 bases and 0 bases, in that order; junction bases with no gene match: 3. CDR1 is MGHRA and CDR2 is YSYEKL in the germline V gene. This CDR3 contains 14 residues. The CDR3 DNA reads TGCGCCAGCAGCTTCGGGACAGGCTCCTACGAGCAGTACTTC. Residues: CASSFGTGSYEQYF.